The T cell receptor (beta chain) under discussion was sequenced for a study of CD8+CD57+ T cells in acquired aplastic anemia. Study-level information: The mean DNA yield obtained from sorted CD4+ and CD8+ cells came to about 3.2 ug. Study observations and caveats: Significant differences in CD8+ Simpson's diversity were not observed between patients and controls. Approximately 28 CD8+ CDR3 sequences were shared between patients and controls.

This clonotype was recorded a few times. What it binds is not known. Previously, flow cytometry had revealed CD8+CD57+ cell expansion in the patients chosen for sequencing. Diagnosis of severe acquired aplastic anemia applied to all patients. The germline V gene has CDR1 DFQATT and CDR2 SNEGSKA (reference sequence). With 5 bases clipped from V and 2 bases from J, the junction kept 10 bases outside the gene matches. The CDR3 is 15 residues long. The TCR beta profiling, which covered VDJ combination and CDR3 sequence, was carried out using genomic DNA as the template. TCRdb redid the calling of the reads with MiXCR, one entry per CDR3 protein. This sample has some 98,000 distinct CDR3 sequences, with around 68% found just once.

The TCR sequence derives from a human donor with aplastic anemia. The rearrangement uses TRBV20-1 and TRBJ2-3, with 7 bases that match TRBD2. Sequenced input: sorted CD4+, CD8+, or CD8+CD57+ T cells (not recorded which) from PBMCs. The chain's CDR3 is CSAPPWEGTTDTQYF. Here the CDR3 DNA reads TGCAGTGCTCCTCCCTGGGAGGGAACCACAGATACGCAGTATTTT.